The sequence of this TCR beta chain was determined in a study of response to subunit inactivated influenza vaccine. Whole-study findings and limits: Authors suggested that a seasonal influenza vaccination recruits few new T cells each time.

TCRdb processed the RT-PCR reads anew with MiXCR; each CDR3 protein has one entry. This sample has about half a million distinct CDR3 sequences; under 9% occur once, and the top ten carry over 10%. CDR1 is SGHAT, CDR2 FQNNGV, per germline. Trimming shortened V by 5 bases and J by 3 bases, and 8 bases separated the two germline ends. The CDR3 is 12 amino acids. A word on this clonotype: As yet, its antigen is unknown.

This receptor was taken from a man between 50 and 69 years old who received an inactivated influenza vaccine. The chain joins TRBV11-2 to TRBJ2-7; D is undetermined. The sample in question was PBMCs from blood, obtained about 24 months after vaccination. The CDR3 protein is CASSSFGYEQYF. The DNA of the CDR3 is TGTGCCAGCAGCAGCTTCGGCTACGAGCAGTACTTC. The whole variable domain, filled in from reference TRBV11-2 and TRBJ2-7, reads EAGVAQSPRYKIIEKRQSVAFWCNPISGHATLYWYQQILGQGPKLLIQFQNNGVVDDSQLPKDRFSAERLKGVDSTLKIQPAKLEDSAVYLCASSSFGYEQYFGPGTRLTVT.